This T cell receptor (beta chain) was sequenced during a study of neurological immune-mediated disorders. This clonotype was detected ten times or more. The unsorted libraries were generated from a total of 2 million PBMCs, which had been stored in RNAlater at -80 C. V gave up 2 bases and J gave up 2 bases, with 6 bases separating them. The CDR3 runs 13 residues. Germline V gene sequence: CDR1 SQVTM, CDR2 ANQGSEA. Whenever a sequencing run was performed, it yielded over 190 million TCR-beta sequences from 15-18 subjects. TCRdb independently ran MiXCR on the 5' RACE reads; one entry per CDR3 protein. The sample includes about 59,000 distinct CDR3 sequences, approximately 11% of them seen just once.

Material: PBMCs. The chain carries TRBV29-1 and TRBJ2-2; D is undetermined. This sequence was found in a woman aged 55-70 years with HTLV-1-associated myelopathy (HAM/TSP). CDR3 nucleotide sequence: TGCAGCGTTGAATTGTACAACACCGGGGAGCTGTTTTTT. It yields the protein CSVELYNTGELFF.